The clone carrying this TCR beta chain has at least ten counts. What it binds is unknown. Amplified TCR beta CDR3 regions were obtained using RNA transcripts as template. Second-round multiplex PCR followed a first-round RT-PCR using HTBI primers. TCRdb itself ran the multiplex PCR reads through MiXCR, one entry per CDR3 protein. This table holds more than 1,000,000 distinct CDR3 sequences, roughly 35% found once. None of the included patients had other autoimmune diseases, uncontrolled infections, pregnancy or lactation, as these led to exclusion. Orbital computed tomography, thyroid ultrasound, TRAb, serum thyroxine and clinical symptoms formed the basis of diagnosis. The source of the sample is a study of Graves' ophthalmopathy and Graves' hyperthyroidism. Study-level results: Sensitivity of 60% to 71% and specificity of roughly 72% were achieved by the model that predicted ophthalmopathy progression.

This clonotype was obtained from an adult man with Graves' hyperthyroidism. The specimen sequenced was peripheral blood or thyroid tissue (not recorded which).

CDR3 nucleotides: TGCGCCAGCAGCTTGGCCACACAGCTGAACACTGAAGCTTTCTTT. Translation: CASSLATQLNTEAFF. The V gene is TRBV5-1, the J gene TRBJ1-1; D gene uncertain. CDR3 size: 15 residues. V lost 0 bases and J 0 bases, leaving 9 bases between the germline ends. The V gene's germline CDR1 is SGHRS and CDR2 YFSETQ.